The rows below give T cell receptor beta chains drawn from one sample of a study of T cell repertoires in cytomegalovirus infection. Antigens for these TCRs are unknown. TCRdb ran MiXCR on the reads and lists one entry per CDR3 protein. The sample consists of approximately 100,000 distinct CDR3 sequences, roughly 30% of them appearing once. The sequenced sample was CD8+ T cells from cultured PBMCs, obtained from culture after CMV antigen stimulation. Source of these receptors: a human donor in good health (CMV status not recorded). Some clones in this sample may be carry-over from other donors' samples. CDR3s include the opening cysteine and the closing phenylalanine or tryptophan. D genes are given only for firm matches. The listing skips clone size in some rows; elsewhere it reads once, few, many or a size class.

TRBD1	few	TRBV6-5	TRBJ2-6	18	CASSYVGQALSGANVLTF	TGTGCCAGCAGTTACGTGGGACAGGCCCTGTCTGGGGCCAACGTCCTGACTTTC
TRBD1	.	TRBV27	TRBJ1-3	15	CASSWTGAAGNTIYF	TGTGCCAGCAGTTGGACAGGGGCGGCCGGAAACACCATATATTTT
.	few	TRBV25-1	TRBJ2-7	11	CASQESYEQYF	TGTGCCAGCCAGGAGAGTTACGAGCAGTACTTC
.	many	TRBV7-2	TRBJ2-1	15	CASSFARSSYNEQFF	TGTGCCAGCAGCTTCGCCAGAAGCTCCTACAATGAGCAGTTCTTC
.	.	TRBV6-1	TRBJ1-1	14	CASKMGGWGTEAFF	TGTGCCAGCAAGATGGGTGGATGGGGGACTGAAGCTTTCTTT
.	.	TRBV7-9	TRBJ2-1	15	CASSLARTGNNEQFF	TGTGCCAGCAGCTTAGCTCGGACTGGGAACAATGAGCAGTTCTTC
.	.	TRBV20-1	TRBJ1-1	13	CSALRSKNTEAFF	TGCAGTGCTCTCCGGTCAAAGAACACTGAAGCTTTCTTT
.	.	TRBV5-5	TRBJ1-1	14	CASSLALGMTEAFF	TGTGCCAGCAGCTTGGCTCTGGGAATGACTGAAGCTTTCTTT
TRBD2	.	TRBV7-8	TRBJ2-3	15	CASSFSAGGVDTQYF	TGTGCCAGCAGCTTTTCGGCGGGGGGTGTAGATACGCAGTATTTT
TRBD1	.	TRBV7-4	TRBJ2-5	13	CASSSGQRETQYF	TGTGCCAGCAGCTCGGGACAGAGGGAGACCCAGTACTTC
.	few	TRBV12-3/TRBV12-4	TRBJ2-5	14	CASSFLAVQETQYF	TGTGCCAGCAGTTTCCTGGCCGTCCAAGAGACCCAGTACTTC
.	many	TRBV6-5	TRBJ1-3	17	CASSYSMGSGSGNTIYF	TGTGCCAGCAGTTACTCGATGGGGTCCGGCTCTGGAAACACCATATATTTT
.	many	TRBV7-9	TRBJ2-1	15	CASSLGFSSYNEQFF	TGTGCCAGCAGCTTGGGGTTTAGCTCCTACAATGAGCAGTTCTTC
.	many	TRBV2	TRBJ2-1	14	CASSGWSSYNEQFF	TGTGCCAGCAGTGGCTGGAGCTCCTACAATGAGCAGTTCTTC
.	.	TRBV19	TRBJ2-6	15	CASSVGGLGANVLTF	TGTGCCAGTAGTGTCGGGGGGCTCGGGGCCAACGTCCTGACTTTC
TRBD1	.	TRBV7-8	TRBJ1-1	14	CASSLGTGATEAFF	TGTGCCAGCAGCTTGGGAACAGGGGCCACTGAAGCTTTCTTT
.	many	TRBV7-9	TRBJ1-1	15	CASSLQAFGDAEAFF	TGTGCCAGCAGCCTACAGGCCTTCGGAGACGCTGAAGCTTTCTTT
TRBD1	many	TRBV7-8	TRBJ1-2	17	CASSFDPGQGAFYGYTF	TGTGCCAGCAGCTTCGATCCGGGACAGGGGGCATTCTATGGCTACACCTTC
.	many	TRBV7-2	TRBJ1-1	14	CASTPNRGGTEAFF	TGTGCCAGCACCCCCAATCGGGGCGGCACTGAAGCTTTCTTT
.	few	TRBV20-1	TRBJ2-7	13	CSARRESRPEQYF	TGCAGTGCTAGGAGGGAGTCGAGGCCCGAGCAGTACTTC
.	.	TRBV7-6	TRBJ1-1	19	CASSLVGAREGPEGTEAFF	TGTGCCAGCAGCTTAGTGGGGGCGCGGGAGGGACCGGAGGGCACTGAAGCTTTCTTT
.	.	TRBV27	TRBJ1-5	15	CASSWGRGPEQPQHF	TGTGCCAGCAGTTGGGGGCGAGGGCCGGAGCAGCCCCAGCATTTT
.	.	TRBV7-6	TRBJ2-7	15	CASSLGSDHTYEQYF	TGTGCCAGCAGCTTAGGGTCCGACCATACCTACGAGCAGTACTTC
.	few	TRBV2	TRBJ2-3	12	CATATGADTQYF	TGTGCCACAGCAACCGGAGCAGATACGCAGTATTTT
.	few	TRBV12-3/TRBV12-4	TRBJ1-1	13	CASSWQLNTEAFF	TGTGCCAGCAGTTGGCAGCTGAACACTGAAGCTTTCTTT
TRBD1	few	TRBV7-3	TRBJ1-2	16	CASSLAGRGDLYGYTF	TGTGCCAGCAGCTTAGCCGGCAGGGGGGACCTCTATGGCTACACCTTC
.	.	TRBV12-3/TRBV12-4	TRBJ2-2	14	CASSLPYPVGELFF	TGTGCCAGCAGTTTACCCTACCCGGTCGGGGAGCTGTTTTTT
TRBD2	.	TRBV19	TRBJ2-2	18	CASQTGLAGGLNTGELFF	TGTGCCAGCCAGACTGGACTAGCGGGGGGACTGAACACCGGGGAGCTGTTTTTT
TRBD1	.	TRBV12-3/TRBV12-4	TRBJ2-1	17	CASSLFETGFENNEQFF	TGTGCCAGCAGTTTATTTGAGACAGGGTTTGAGAACAATGAGCAGTTCTTC
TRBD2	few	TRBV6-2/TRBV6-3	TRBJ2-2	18	CASSFTKRGGQNTGELFF	TGTGCCAGCAGCTTTACTAAGCGGGGGGGCCAGAACACCGGGGAGCTGTTTTTT
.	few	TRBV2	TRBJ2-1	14	CASSDDLAYNEQFF	TGTGCCAGCAGTGATGACCTCGCCTACAATGAGCAGTTCTTC
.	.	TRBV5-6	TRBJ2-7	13	CASSLDRTYEQYF	TGTGCCAGCAGCTTGGACAGAACCTACGAGCAGTACTTC
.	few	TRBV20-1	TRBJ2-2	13	CSAMDGNTGELFF	TGCAGTGCAATGGACGGGAACACCGGGGAGCTGTTTTTT
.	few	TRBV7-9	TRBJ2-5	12	CASHAGEETQYF	TGTGCCAGCCACGCAGGCGAAGAGACCCAGTACTTC
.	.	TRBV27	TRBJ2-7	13	CASSSSDTYEQYF	TGTGCCAGCAGTTCCTCGGACACCTACGAGCAGTACTTC
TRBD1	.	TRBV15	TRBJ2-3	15	CATSRGEGAGDTQYF	TGTGCCACCAGCAGAGGAGAGGGGGCGGGAGATACGCAGTATTTT
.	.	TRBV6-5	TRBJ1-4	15	CASSYEGGTNEKLFF	TGTGCCAGCAGTTACGAGGGGGGAACTAATGAAAAACTGTTTTTT
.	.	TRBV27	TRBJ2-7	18	CASKAVGLGGAPSYEQYF	TGTGCCAGCAAGGCGGTCGGCTTGGGGGGGGCGCCTTCCTACGAGCAGTACTTC
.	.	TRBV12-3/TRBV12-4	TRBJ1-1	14	CASSPRGGNTEAFF	TGTGCCAGCAGTCCCCGGGGAGGGAACACTGAAGCTTTCTTT
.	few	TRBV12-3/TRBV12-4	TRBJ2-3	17	CASSPPGTRTTTDTQYF	TGTGCCAGCAGTCCCCCCGGGACGCGCACCACGACAGATACGCAGTATTTT
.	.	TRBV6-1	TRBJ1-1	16	CASSYPDPSGNTEAFF	TGTGCCAGCAGTTACCCAGATCCGAGTGGGAACACTGAAGCTTTCTTT
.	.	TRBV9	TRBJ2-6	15	CASSLWGSGANVLTF	TGTGCCAGCAGCCTTTGGGGAAGTGGGGCCAACGTCCTGACTTTC
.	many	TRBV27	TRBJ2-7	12	CASRNTDYEQYF	TGTGCCAGCAGGAACACAGATTACGAGCAGTACTTC
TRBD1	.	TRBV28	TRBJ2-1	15	CASSFTGGHYNEQFF	TGTGCCAGCAGTTTCACAGGGGGGCACTACAATGAGCAGTTCTTC
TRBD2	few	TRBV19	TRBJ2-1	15	CASSIAKRGGNEQFF	TGTGCCAGTAGTATAGCAAAGCGGGGGGGAAATGAGCAGTTCTTC